A selection of T cell receptor beta chains follows, all from one sample in a study of T cell changes during pregnancy in multiple sclerosis. Sequencing used immunoSEQ multiplex PCR; TCRdb keeps in-frame clones, though not all of them. The profile shows some 96,000 clones, around 92% of them singletons. This specimen was peripheral blood, taken after pregnancy. The receptors were gathered from a female donor with multiple sclerosis, enrolled in a pregnancy study. CDR3s include the opening cysteine and the closing phenylalanine or tryptophan. The order of the fields is CDR3 length, J gene, V gene, clone size, CDR3 protein. The size of a clone is reported for some rows only, either as once, few or many, or as a class for expanded clones.

len: 16
j_gene: TRBJ2-1
v_gene: TRBV7-6
abundance: once
CDR3aa: CASSLIAGGFLGEQFF

len: 15
j_gene: TRBJ1-2
v_gene: TRBV28
abundance: .
CDR3aa: CASSLAGTGDYGYTF

len: 14
j_gene: TRBJ2-1
v_gene: TRBV28
abundance: once
CDR3aa: CASSLLIPGNEQFF

len: 13
j_gene: TRBJ1-2
v_gene: TRBV6-6
abundance: .
CDR3aa: CASRRVIEYGYTF

len: 17
j_gene: TRBJ2-2
v_gene: TRBV4-2
abundance: .
CDR3aa: CASSQDQDRGLTGELFF

len: 17
j_gene: TRBJ2-1
v_gene: TRBV18
abundance: .
CDR3aa: CASSPSTSGRVSNEQFF

len: 17
j_gene: TRBJ2-3
v_gene: TRBV5-1
abundance: .
CDR3aa: CASSLGVGSGSADTQYF

len: 14
j_gene: TRBJ1-6
v_gene: TRBV28
abundance: .
CDR3aa: CASSPGQPPWALHF

len: 13
j_gene: TRBJ2-7
v_gene: TRBV30
abundance: .
CDR3aa: CARARQGAGEQYF

len: 13
j_gene: TRBJ2-5
v_gene: TRBV29-1
abundance: .
CDR3aa: CSAAWGRVETQYF

len: 14
j_gene: TRBJ1-1
v_gene: TRBV6-5
abundance: .
CDR3aa: CASRKDRVNTEAFF

len: 15
j_gene: TRBJ1-5
v_gene: TRBV19
abundance: few
CDR3aa: CASSTPGRTNQPQHF

len: 13
j_gene: TRBJ2-7
v_gene: TRBV21-1
abundance: .
CDR3aa: CASSKGLTYEQYF

len: 16
j_gene: TRBJ2-1
v_gene: TRBV4-2
abundance: .
CDR3aa: CASSPAPAGGYNEQFF

len: 13
j_gene: TRBJ2-1
v_gene: TRBV2
abundance: .
CDR3aa: CASNPSPSGEQFF

len: 17
j_gene: TRBJ2-5
v_gene: TRBV14
abundance: .
CDR3aa: CASSQDYGGGFGETQYF